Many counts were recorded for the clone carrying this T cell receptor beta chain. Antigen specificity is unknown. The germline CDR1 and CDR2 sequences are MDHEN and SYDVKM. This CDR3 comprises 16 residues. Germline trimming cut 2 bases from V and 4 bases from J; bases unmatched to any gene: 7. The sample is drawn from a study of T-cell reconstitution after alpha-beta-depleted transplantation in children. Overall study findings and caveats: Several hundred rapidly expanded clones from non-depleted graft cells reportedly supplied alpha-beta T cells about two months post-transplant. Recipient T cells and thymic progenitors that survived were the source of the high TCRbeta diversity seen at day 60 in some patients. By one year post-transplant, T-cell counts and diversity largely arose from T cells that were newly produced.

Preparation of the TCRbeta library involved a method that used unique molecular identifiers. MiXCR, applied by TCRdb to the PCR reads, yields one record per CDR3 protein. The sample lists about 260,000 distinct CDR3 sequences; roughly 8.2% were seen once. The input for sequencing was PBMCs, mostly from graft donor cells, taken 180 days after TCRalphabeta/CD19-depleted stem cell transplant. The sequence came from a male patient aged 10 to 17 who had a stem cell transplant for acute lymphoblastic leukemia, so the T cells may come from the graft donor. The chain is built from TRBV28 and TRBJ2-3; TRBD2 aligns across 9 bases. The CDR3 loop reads CASSLGAGGPPDTQYF. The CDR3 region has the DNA TGTGCCAGCAGTTTAGGGGCGGGGGGGCCCCCAGATACGCAGTATTTT.